These 29 T cell receptor beta chains originate from one sample sequenced in a study of shared clonotypes between healthy human individuals. Assay used: immunoSEQ multiplex PCR; TCRdb lists only in-frame clones, some missing. The table includes a few million clones, 85% to 95% detected once. Specimen: naive CD4+ T cells from PBMCs. The subset denotes: CD45RA+ positively selected. These receptors were taken from a man between 18 and 29 years old in good health. Some clones in this sample may be carry-over from other donors' samples.

The chain recombines TRBV18 with TRBJ2-7; a weak D match, TRBD1 (6 bases). Trimming left V 4 bases short and J 3 bases short, with 13 bases between. Germline V lookup: CDR1 KGHSH, CDR2 LQKENI. The CDR3 is 14 residues long. The CDR3 nucleotides read TGTGCCAGCTCACTCCGGGACACTTTCTACGAGCAGTACTTC. Protein sequence: CASSLRDTFYEQYF.

This sequence joins TRBV6-5 and TRBJ2-5; possible D gene TRBD2, 6 bases. Germline V lookup: CDR1 MNHEY, CDR2 SVGAGI. Trimming cost V 7 bases and J 4 bases, with 13 bases left between them. The CDR3 extends over 13 amino acids. This CDR3 reads CASTQAGGETQYF. Here the CDR3 DNA reads TGTGCCAGCACCCAGGCCGGGGGAGAGACCCAGTACTTC.

A remark on this clone: One end of the junction is discordant with germline, which a read error may explain. The CDR3: CANSQSSYEQYF. The CDR3 DNA follows: TGTGCCAACAGTCAGAGCTCCTACGAGCAGTACTTC. The J gene is TRBJ2-7, the V gene TRBV10-3; D is unclear. The CDR3 length is 12 residues. CDR1 and CDR2 from the germline V gene are ENHRY and SYGVKD.

This chain joins TRBV10-2 and TRBJ1-5; D is ambiguous. Germline V gene sequence: CDR1 WSHSY, CDR2 SAAADI. Trimming shortened V by 0 bases and J by 1 base, and 16 bases separated the two germline ends. The CDR3 length is 18 residues. The CDR3 coding sequence is TGCGCCAGCAGTGAGTCGAATCCGCTACCCAGGAGCAATCAGCCCCAGCATTTT. Translating gives CASSESNPLPRSNQPQHF.

The V call is TRBV7-6, the J call TRBJ1-1, with TRBD1 as a possible D gene (6 bases). The CDR3 covers 13 residues. V was clipped by 5 bases and J by 1 base, with 8 bases between them. Germline CDR1 and CDR2: SGHVS and FNYEAQ. CDR3 in amino acids: CASSGGQNTEAFF. Written as DNA, the CDR3 is TGTGCCAGCAGCGGGGGACAGAACACTGAAGCTTTCTTT.

This chain joins TRBV7-9 and TRBJ1-2; D is undetermined. V lost 5 bases, J lost 3 bases, and 28 bases lay in between. CDR1 and CDR2 (germline): SEHNR, FQNEAQ (reference sequence). This CDR3 is built from 19 residues. The CDR3 region has the DNA TGTGCCAGCAGCCCGGGTGCCACCCCACCCACATCCTCTTACTATGGCTACACCTTC. Translation: CASSPGATPPTSSYYGYTF.

This sequence joins TRBV30 and TRBJ1-6, with D uncertain. The CDR3 runs to 13 residues. The V end was cut by 4 bases, the J end by 2 bases, with 6 bases between. Germline CDR1 reads GTSNPN; CDR2 reads SVGIG (reference sequence). This chain's CDR3 is CAWTDPYNSPLHF. CDR3 DNA: TGTGCCTGGACGGATCCCTATAATTCACCCCTCCACTTT.

Only one count was recorded for this clone. The rearrangement joins TRBV19 to TRBJ2-5; a weak D match, TRBD2 (6 bases). V gave up 7 bases and J gave up 4 bases, with 19 bases separating them. This CDR3 spans 15 amino acids. Germline assignment: CDR1 LNHDA and CDR2 SQIVND (reference sequence). CDR3 bases: TGTGCCAGTAAAGCGCGGGGCACCCGAGGAGAGACCCAGTACTTC. It translates to CASKARGTRGETQYF.

With respect to this clone: This CDR3 is also generated by other DNA sequences in the sample. The chain couples TRBV18 to TRBJ2-2; D gene unclear. CDR1 and CDR2 from the germline V gene are KGHSH and LQKENI. V lost 3 bases and J lost 2, with 4 bases in between. This CDR3 spans 13 amino acids. CDR3 DNA: TGTGCCAGCTCACCTTTAAACACCGGGGAGCTGTTTTTT. As protein: CASSPLNTGELFF.

In its sample, this clone was seen once. The chain uses TRBV21-1 and TRBJ1-5. TRBV21-1 has pseudogene status. The CDR3 spans 13 residues. CDR3: CASLRYSNQPQHF. The CDR3 nucleotides read TGTGCCAGCTTACGATACAGCAATCAGCCCCAGCATTTT.

J is TRBJ2-2 and V is TRBV27; D call uncertain. Germline loops: CDR1 MNHEY, CDR2 SMNVEV (reference sequence). The CDR3 has 17 residues. V was cut by 3 bases and J by 0 bases, with 14 bases left in between. CDR3 in DNA: TGTGCCAGCAGTTTTCTTGGTGATTTGACGAACACCGGGGAGCTGTTTTTT. This gives the protein CASSFLGDLTNTGELFF.

The V call is TRBV28, the J call TRBJ2-5, with TRBD2 matching 13 bases. Trimming at V came to 5 bases and at J to 7 bases, leaving 10 bases not matched to a gene. Germline CDR1 reads MDHEN; CDR2 reads SYDVKM. The CDR3 runs 16 residues. Here the CDR3 DNA reads TGTGCCAGCAGTCCAACTAGCGGGAGGGGTGGATCGACCCAGTACTTC. Protein product: CASSPTSGRGGSTQYF.

This clone was seen only a few times. This sequence joins TRBV15 and TRBJ2-6; D not resolved. CDR1 and CDR2 from the germline V gene are LNHNV and YYDKDF (reference sequence). V was trimmed by 3 bases and J by 0 bases, leaving 6 bases between them. The CDR3 is 15 residues long. The CDR3: CATSSHHSGANVLTF. CDR3 sequence (DNA): TGTGCCACCAGCAGCCACCACTCTGGGGCCAACGTCCTGACTTTC.

The chain couples TRBV29-1 to TRBJ2-3; TRBD2 matches 13 bases. Trimming took 6 bases from V and 1 from J; bases not matched to a gene: 1. Germline V gives CDR1 SQVTM, CDR2 ANQGSEA. This CDR3 spans 14 amino acids. In DNA form, the CDR3 reads TGCAGCGTCACTAGCGGGAGGGGCACAGATACGCAGTATTTT. Protein product: CSVTSGRGTDTQYF.

This clone was seen a few times. J is TRBJ2-7 and V is TRBV27, with D possibly matching TRBD2 (5 bases). Trimming stripped 6 bases from V and 7 bases from J, with 19 bases between. CDR3 length: 14 amino acids. Germline V gene lookup returns CDR1 MNHEY and CDR2 SMNVEV (reference sequence). CDR3 coding DNA: TGTGCCAGCAGCCTGGCACTAGTACCGCTTGAGCAGTACTTC. Translation: CASSLALVPLEQYF.

This clone has a handful of counts. The chain recombines TRBV5-1 with TRBJ2-4, with D perhaps TRBD1 (6 bases). CDR3 length: 13 residues. Trimming shortened V by 4 bases and J by 5 bases, and 10 bases separated the two germline ends. Germline V gives CDR1 SGHRS, CDR2 YFSETQ. CDR3 protein: CASSRTAENIQYF. CDR3 nucleotides: TGCGCCAGCAGCAGGACAGCGGAAAACATTCAGTACTTC.

The chain uses TRBV28 and TRBJ2-3; TRBD2 matches at 10 bases. From germline, CDR1 is MDHEN and CDR2 SYDVKM. Germline trimming cut 7 bases from V and 0 bases from J; bases unmatched to any gene: 13. The CDR3 runs 18 residues. CDR3 amino acids: CASTAVAGGRGSTDTQYF. DNA for the CDR3: TGTGCCAGCACCGCGGTAGCGGGAGGCCGGGGTAGCACAGATACGCAGTATTTT.

This clone showed up just once. This chain connects TRBV27 to TRBJ2-1; 12 bases fit TRBD2. CDR3 size: 15 residues. Germline CDR1 reads MNHEY; CDR2 reads SMNVEV (reference sequence). The V and J ends lost 5 bases and 6 bases, in that order; junction bases with no gene match: 5. CDR3 nucleotides: TGTGCCAGCAGTATTCTAGCGGGAGGGCTCAATGAGCAGTTCTTC. It is translated as CASSILAGGLNEQFF.

The chain links TRBV5-8 to TRBJ1-5; 8 bases agree with TRBD1. The CDR3 runs to 18 residues. V lost 3 bases, J lost 4 bases, and 15 bases stayed unmatched. Germline loops: CDR1 SGHTS, CDR2 YDEGEE. The CDR3 loop reads CASSSTWTGRAPNQPQHF. The CDR3 nucleotides read TGTGCCAGCAGCTCTACTTGGACAGGGAGGGCCCCAAATCAGCCCCAGCATTTT.

Here the CDR3 DNA reads TGTGCCAGCAGCTACGTAGTCGAGACCCAGTACTTC. Amino acids: CASSYVVETQYF. The chain uses TRBV7-9 and TRBJ2-5, with D unresolved. The V gene's germline CDR1 is SEHNR and CDR2 FQNEAQ (reference sequence). V was trimmed by 4 bases and J by 5 bases, leaving 8 bases between them. The CDR3 has 12 residues.

The genes are TRBV7-8 and TRBJ2-1; tentatively, D is TRBD2 (5 bases). Germline-derived CDR1 and CDR2 are SGHVS and FQNEAQ. This CDR3 contains 17 residues. V shed 0 bases and J shed 1 base, with 13 bases lying between them. As DNA, the CDR3 is TGTGCCAGCAGCTTAGCGGACCAACTAGGGTCCTACAATGAGCAGTTCTTC. It yields the protein CASSLADQLGSYNEQFF.

This chain connects TRBV5-1 to TRBJ2-7, with D perhaps matching TRBD2 (6 bases). Looked up from germline, CDR1 is SGHRS and CDR2 is YFSETQ. CDR3 size: 14 residues. V lost 4 bases and J 7 bases, leaving 18 bases between the germline ends. CDR3 protein: CASSRDGASGEQYF. The CDR3 bases are TGCGCCAGCAGCCGGGATGGGGCCAGCGGGGAGCAGTACTTC.

Points on this clone: The same CDR3 also results from other DNA sequences found in this sample. The chain links TRBV6-5 to TRBJ2-7, with D possibly matching TRBD2 (5 bases). CDR1 is MNHEY, CDR2 SVGAGI, per germline. The CDR3 has 12 amino acids. Trimming removed 4 bases at V and 7 bases at J, with 11 bases between. The DNA of the CDR3 is TGTGCCAGCAGTTCGACGGCGGGTGAGCAGTACTTC. This codes for CASSSTAGEQYF.

Only one count was recorded for this clone. The rearrangement links TRBV28 to TRBJ1-2; D is uncertain. Germline V gives CDR1 MDHEN, CDR2 SYDVKM. The CDR3 length is 14 residues. Trimming shortened V by 7 bases and J by 4 bases, and 16 bases separated the two germline ends. The CDR3 here is CASTPLGRSYGYTF. The CDR3 DNA is TGTGCCAGCACCCCCCTCGGCAGATCCTATGGCTACACCTTC.

This clone was observed once. The chain uses TRBV28 and TRBJ1-4; D ambiguous. CDR3 size: 12 residues. Germline assignment: CDR1 MDHEN and CDR2 SYDVKM. Between the trimmed V and J ends, which lost 5 bases and 8 bases, there was a span of 9 bases. In DNA form, the CDR3 reads TGTGCCAGCAGTGTATCCATCGAAAAACTGTTTTTT. Its translation: CASSVSIEKLFF.

This chain joins TRBV27 and TRBJ2-7; 7 nucleotides match TRBD2. Germline V gene data show CDR1 as MNHEY and CDR2 as SMNVEV (reference sequence). This CDR3 spans 14 amino acids. V was clipped by 6 bases and J by 0 bases; unmatched bases: 5. The CDR3 loop is CASRLGGGSYEQYF. CDR3 bases: TGTGCCAGCAGGCTGGGCGGGGGCTCCTACGAGCAGTACTTC.

The chain is built from TRBV7-2 and TRBJ1-2; perhaps TRBD1 as D (5 bases). The CDR3 contains 13 residues. V dropped 5 bases and J dropped 8 bases, with 15 bases sitting between them. Germline CDR1 SGHTA, CDR2 FQGNSA. The CDR3 spells CASSPGRGGGYTF. The CDR3 DNA sequence: TGTGCCAGCAGCCCCGGACGGGGGGGAGGCTACACCTTC.

A word on this clone: Compared with germline, one end of the junction differs, possibly owing to a read error. The chain couples TRBV20-1 to TRBJ1-4; D is unresolved. The CDR3 is made up of 11 amino acids. Germline values: CDR1 DFQATT, CDR2 SNEGSKA (reference sequence). The DNA of the CDR3 is TGCAGTGCTAGAGACGGGTCCCAAAGGGTTTTT. Protein sequence: CSARDGSQRVF.

The gene calls are TRBV23-1 and TRBJ1-1; D is uncertain. TRBV23-1 is an ORF, and what it does is uncertain. The CDR3 sequence is 16 residues long. The V and J ends lost 7 bases and 1 base respectively, with 19 bases between them. CDR3 DNA: TGCGCCAGCACCATCAGGACTTCTGGGAGGAACACTGAAGCTTTCTTT. Its protein is CASTIRTSGRNTEAFF.